The next 24 T cell receptor beta chains were all read from a single sample in a study of breast tumors, draining lymph nodes, adjacent tissues. Samples came from axillary lymph nodes draining the breast cancer. Each CDR3 protein gets one entry after TCRdb re-called the multiplex PCR reads with MiXCR. The sample lists under 350,000 distinct CDR3 sequences; 30% were seen once. Material: axillary lymph node tissue. These receptors came from a female donor with breast cancer. Some clones in this sample may be carry-over from other donors' samples.

Worth noting for this clonotype: This may arise from a read error, as a much more abundant clone is one base away. This CDR3 is missing its conserved last phenylalanine or tryptophan, likely due to a read error. This chain links TRBV19 with TRBJ2-7; 9 nucleotides match TRBD2. This CDR3 contains 16 residues. Germline-derived CDR1 and CDR2 are LNHDA and SQIVND (reference sequence). V was pared by 7 bases and J by 6 bases, with 16 bases of the junction left unmatched. CDR3 in DNA: TGTGCCAGTAAGTCCGCTGTAGCGGGGGCCCCCACCGAGCAGTACTCC. Protein sequence: CASKSAVAGAPTEQYS.

DNA of the CDR3: TGTGCCAGCTCACGCAGGGATCCACCCCTCCACTTT. This translates into CASSRRDPPLHF. The chain links TRBV18 to TRBJ1-6; D may be TRBD1 (5 bases). Germline CDR1 KGHSH, CDR2 LQKENI. Trimming left V 4 bases short and J 11 bases short, with 9 bases between. CDR3 length: 12 amino acids.

In the case of this clonotype: The CDR3 ends on some other residue instead of the conserved phenylalanine or tryptophan, so this is likely a read error. This rearrangement joins TRBV3-1 to TRBJ2-7, with TRBD2 matching over 8 bases. Losses at the gene ends were 2 bases for V and 5 bases for J; bases not matched to a gene: 2. The V gene's germline CDR1 is LGHDT and CDR2 YNNKEL (reference sequence). The CDR3 has 13 amino acids. The CDR3 loop is CASSQLAGNEQYL. The CDR3 DNA sequence: TGTGCCAGCAGCCAATTAGCGGGAAACGAGCAGTACCTC.

Many counts were recorded for this clonotype. The chain couples TRBV7-8 to TRBJ2-1, with D uncertain. The CDR3 spans 14 residues. Looked up from germline, CDR1 is SGHVS and CDR2 is FQNEAQ. V was pared by 2 bases and J by 6 bases, with 11 bases between. CDR3 sequence: CASSLMTHGNEQFF. CDR3 DNA sequence: TGTGCCAGCAGCTTAATGACCCATGGCAATGAGCAGTTCTTC.

There are many counts of this clonotype. The chain carries TRBV2 and TRBJ2-5; 8 bases are a match to TRBD2. Trimming removed 3 bases from V and 4 bases from J; junction bases left unmatched: 7. Germline V lookup: CDR1 SNHLY, CDR2 FYNNEI. This CDR3 contains 15 residues. The CDR3 region is CASSEYGRAAETQYF. As DNA, the CDR3 is TGTGCCAGCAGTGAGTACGGGAGGGCCGCAGAGACCCAGTACTTC.

As for this clonotype: With a much larger clone just one base away, this may be a read error. The chain couples TRBV3-1 to TRBJ1-2, with D perhaps matching TRBD1 (6 bases). V shed 4 bases and J shed 4 bases, with 16 bases lying between them. Germline V lookup: CDR1 LGHDT, CDR2 YNNKEL (reference sequence). The CDR3 runs to 15 residues. CDR3 nucleotide sequence: TGTGCCAGCAGCCGAGGACAGACTAGACCCTATGGCTACACCTTC. Amino acid sequence: CASSRGQTRPYGYTF.

About this clonotype: With a much larger clone just one base away, this may be a read error. The rearrangement uses TRBV4-1 and TRBJ2-7, with D tentatively TRBD2 (5 bases). The CDR3 totals 14 residues. CDR1 and CDR2 (germline): MGHRA, YSYEKL. CDR3: CASSQINPGVEQHF. CDR3 nucleotide sequence: TGCGCCAGCAGCCAAATTAATCCCGGGGTTGAGCAGCACTTC.

About this clonotype: A much bigger clone sits one base away, suggesting this may be a read error. This chain connects TRBV19 to TRBJ1-5; possible D gene TRBD1, 5 bases. The CDR3 is 13 amino acids. Per germline, CDR1 LNHDA and CDR2 SQIVND (reference sequence). Trimming took 5 bases from V and 6 from J, leaving 11 bases between them. The CDR3 nucleotides read TGTGCCAGTAGTGAGGGGTCGGGTCAGCCCCAGCATTTT. Its translation: CASSEGSGQPQHF.

In its sample, this clonotype was seen once. A junction boundary mismatches the germline segment, possibly from a read error. The chain joins TRBV12-3 or TRBV12-4 to TRBJ2-1; the D is unclear. The CDR3 extends over 12 amino acids. CDR3 sequence (DNA): TGTGCCAGCAGTTTAGGCTCTCTCCGGCAACTCTTC. Protein product: CASSLGSLRQLF.

V is TRBV4-2 and J is TRBJ1-2; D gene uncertain. The CDR3 sequence is 14 residues long. V gave up 8 bases and J gave up 4 bases, with 17 bases separating them. Germline loops: CDR1 LGHNA, CDR2 YNFKEQ. CDR3 sequence: CASGLGGSAYGYTF. The DNA of the CDR3 is TGTGCCAGCGGCCTAGGAGGGTCCGCCTATGGCTACACCTTC.

The chain links TRBV3-1 to TRBJ2-2; 13 bases agree with TRBD2. The CDR3 has 17 residues. V trimming: 2 bases; J trimming: 6 bases; junction bases outside the gene matches: 6. Germline CDR1 is LGHDT and CDR2 is YNNKEL (reference sequence). CDR3 amino acids: CASSQSSGLAGAGELFF. CDR3 DNA sequence: TGTGCCAGCAGCCAAAGTTCAGGACTAGCGGGAGCCGGGGAGCTGTTTTTT.

As to this clonotype: This may come from a read error, since a much larger clone is one base off. The chain combines TRBV6-6 with TRBJ2-6, with 8 nucleotides matching TRBD1. V was clipped by 8 bases and J by 3 bases; unmatched bases: 9. This CDR3 is 16 amino acids long. The germline CDR1 and CDR2 sequences are MNHNY and SVGAGI (reference sequence). The CDR3 region has the DNA TGTGCCAGCGGAGGACAGGGACCTGTTGGGGCCAACGTCCTGACTTTC. It is translated as CASGGQGPVGANVLTF.

This clonotype was counted ten times or more. The chain uses TRBV19 and TRBJ2-5, with 11 positions matching TRBD2. Germline V gives CDR1 LNHDA, CDR2 SQIVND (reference sequence). V shed 6 bases and J 5 bases; nucleotides not matched to a gene: 8. The CDR3 has 15 residues. DNA of the CDR3: TGTGCCAGTAGCCGTAGCGGGAGGGCCGCGGAGACCCAGTACTTC. It encodes CASSRSGRAAETQYF.

Ten or more counts support this clonotype. The chain couples TRBV7-9 to TRBJ2-1; tentative D call: TRBD1 (5 bases). Germline values: CDR1 SEHNR, CDR2 FQNEAQ (reference sequence). The V end was cut by 3 bases, the J end by 5 bases, with 8 bases between. The CDR3 has 13 amino acids. The CDR3 coding sequence is TGTGCCAGCAGCTTGACAGCTGACAATGAGCAGTTCTTC. Its translation: CASSLTADNEQFF.

This clonotype was observed many times. The chain uses TRBV19 and TRBJ2-7, with D possibly being TRBD2 (6 bases). This CDR3 is 13 amino acids long. The V gene's germline CDR1 is LNHDA and CDR2 SQIVND (reference sequence). Trimming pared 3 bases from V and 6 bases from J, leaving 12 bases between. The CDR3 bases are TGTGCCAGTAGTATTACGCGGGGTCGCGAGCAGTACTTC. It is translated as CASSITRGREQYF.

Comment on this clonotype: It may be a read error: a sequence one base away is much more abundant. The chain uses TRBV12-3 or TRBV12-4 and TRBJ2-6; the D call may be TRBD1 or TRBD2 (5 bases each). This CDR3 has 16 residues. Here the CDR3 reads CASSLRGPPGANVRTF. CDR3 coding DNA: TGTGCCAGCAGTTTACGGGGCCCTCCTGGGGCCAACGTCCGGACTTTC.

This clonotype was counted at least ten times. The V gene is TRBV7-6, the J gene TRBJ1-5; D might be TRBD1 (5 bases). Germline assignment: CDR1 SGHVS and CDR2 FNYEAQ. The CDR3 contains 13 residues. Trimming cost V 1 base and J 6 bases, with 7 bases left between them. Written as DNA, the CDR3 is TGTGCCAGCAGCTTAGGGGGCAGTCAGCCCCAGCATTTT. Translating it yields CASSLGGSQPQHF.

This clonotype was found many times. The chain couples TRBV15 to TRBJ2-7, with unresolved D. Germline loops: CDR1 LNHNV, CDR2 YYDKDF (reference sequence). V was clipped by 3 bases and J by 0 bases, with 6 bases between them. This CDR3 contains 13 residues. CDR3 sequence (DNA): TGTGCCACCAGCAGCGTATTCTCCTACGAGCAGTACTTC. As protein: CATSSVFSYEQYF.

With respect to this clonotype: This may be a read error, as it is one base from a much larger clone. The chain joins TRBV5-1 to TRBJ2-7, with D maybe TRBD1 (5 bases). The length of the CDR3 is 13 residues. V dropped 2 bases and J dropped 10 bases, with 16 bases sitting between them. CDR1 and CDR2 (germline): SGHRS, YFSETQ. In DNA form, the CDR3 reads TGCGCCAGCAGCTTCGGCAGGGTTCAAGACCAGTACTTC. Its protein product is CASSFGRVQDQYF.

This chain uses TRBV29-1 with TRBJ1-2; no clear D. The CDR3 consists of 12 residues. V was trimmed by 0 bases and J by 8 bases, leaving 10 bases between them. The germline CDR1 and CDR2 sequences are SQVTM and ANQGSEA. The CDR3 loop reads CSVEDRAGGYTF. The CDR3 DNA sequence: TGCAGCGTTGAAGATCGGGCGGGAGGCTACACCTTC.

This chain connects TRBV6-2 or TRBV6-3 to TRBJ2-1, with a possible D match to TRBD2 (5 bases). The CDR3 sequence is 15 residues long. The V and J ends lost 5 bases and 6 bases respectively, with 17 bases between them. Germline loops: CDR1 MNHEY, CDR2 SVGEGT. This CDR3 is CASSHSRANPNEQFF. The CDR3 region has the DNA TGTGCCAGCAGTCATTCGCGGGCCAACCCCAATGAGCAGTTCTTC.

This rearrangement joins TRBV28 to TRBJ1-2; a weak D match, TRBD1 (6 bases). Trimming shortened V by 11 bases and J by 8 bases, and 24 bases separated the two germline ends. In germline, CDR1 is MDHEN, CDR2 SYDVKM. This CDR3 has 14 residues. Written as DNA, the CDR3 is TGTGCCGAGGGGGGGACATCCCCTTCGACGGGCTACACCTTC. It specifies CAEGGTSPSTGYTF.

The CDR3 here is CASSLTGAKVSAFF. DNA of the CDR3: TGTGCCAGCAGTTTAACCGGGGCAAAGGTGTCAGCTTTCTTT. This sequence joins TRBV28 and TRBJ1-1; a possible D gene is TRBD1 (5 bases). V lost 2 bases and J lost 10, with 17 bases in between. The germline CDR1 and CDR2 sequences are MDHEN and SYDVKM. The CDR3 is 14 residues long.

Points on this clonotype: A much larger clone differs by one base, so this may be a read error. V and J are TRBV30 and TRBJ2-5, with D maybe TRBD2 (7 bases). The length of the CDR3 is 12 residues. Germline V CDR1 and CDR2: GTSNPN, SVGIG (reference sequence). Trimming took 5 bases from V and 7 from J, leaving 14 bases between them. The CDR3 region has the DNA TGTGCCTGGGGGAGGGGGGCCCGGACCCAGTACTTC. Protein: CAWGRGARTQYF.